One T cell receptor (beta chain) is described in this entry. No antigen is known for it. Germline and junction disagree at one end, which may indicate a read error. It was via CD45RO/CCR7/CD25/CD127/CD95/CD27 that CD4+ naive, central memory, regulatory and stem cell-like memory cells were sorted. The record originates from a study of beta chain features in type 1 diabetes. The length of the CDR3 is 17 residues. Per germline, CDR1 SGHRS and CDR2 YFSETQ. Study-level points and caveats: Significant though moderate, a shortening of TCRB CDR3s appeared in all four CD4+ subsets of Type 1 diabetes patients.

Reverse transcription of all isolated RNA meant that expressed TCRB transcripts were sequenced. Naive, central memory and regulatory T cell samples averaged about 3.6 million immunoSEQ reads each. TCRdb keeps only in-frame clones here, not all; method: immunoSEQ multiplex PCR. The sample carries approximately 100,000 clones, 25% to 30% recorded once. The source is a woman aged 18-29 years with type 1 diabetes. Input material: central memory CD4+ T cells from blood. The chain links TRBV5-1 to TRBJ2-3; TRBD2 aligns across 8 bases. The CDR3 loop is CANSTRGSGMATDTQYF. Written as DNA, the CDR3 is TGCGCCAACAGCACCCGGGGTAGCGGGATGGCTACAGATACGCAGTATTTT.